This TCR beta chain appears in the sequencing data of a study of response to subunit inactivated influenza vaccine. The CDR3 contains 15 residues. V was clipped by 0 bases and J by 4 bases, with 13 bases between them. Germline V lookup: CDR1 SGHRS, CDR2 YFSETQ. Study findings and constraints: The study's authors posited that every seasonal influenza vaccination enlists few new T cells.

This clonotype was seen at least ten times. No antigen is known for it. From the RT-PCR reads, TCRdb called clonotypes with MiXCR, one entry per CDR3 protein. This sample has fewer than 600,000 distinct CDR3 sequences; 6% to 9% occur once, and the top ten carry about 12%. The chain recombines TRBV5-1 with TRBJ1-1; tentative D call: TRBD1 (5 bases). The source of this sequence is a man aged 50-75 years who received an inactivated influenza vaccine. The sequencing used PBMCs from blood, collected around 25 months after vaccination. The CDR3 reads CASSLVTYGGTEAFF. CDR3 DNA sequence: TGCGCCAGCAGCTTGGTTACGTATGGGGGCACTGAAGCTTTCTTT.